These T cell receptor beta chains were read from a single sample in a study of vaccination effects on CD4 cells after COVID-19. TCRdb keeps only in-frame clones here, not all; method: immunoSEQ multiplex PCR. The sample consists of roughly 68,000 clones, 65% to 75% of them appearing once. Their cognate antigens are unknown. This specimen was CD4+ T cells from PBMCs cultured without peptide, taken before COVID-19 vaccination. These receptor sequences come from a human donor who had a prior SARS-CoV-2 infection. Each CDR3 is given with its conserved first and last residue. D genes are given only for firm matches. The size entry is marked missing in some rows and otherwise reads once, few, many or a size class.

j_gene	d_gene	v_gene	abundance	CDR3nt	CDR3aa
TRBJ1-2	TRBD1	TRBV18	-	TGTGCCAGCTCACCTGGCGGGGACAGGGCTAACTATGGCTACACCTTC	CASSPGGDRANYGYTF
TRBJ2-7	TRBD1	TRBV6-1	-	TGTGCCAGCAGTGATACAGGGGGCGCGGGCGAGCAGTACTTC	CASSDTGGAGEQYF
TRBJ2-3	TRBD2	TRBV6-5	-	TGTGCCAGCAGATCTAGCGGAGCCACAGATACGCAGTATTTT	CASRSSGATDTQYF
TRBJ2-5	-	TRBV5-4	-	TGTGCCAGCAGCTTGGCCGGCGGACAAGGGACCCAGTACTTC	CASSLAGGQGTQYF
TRBJ2-1	-	TRBV7-2	-	TGTGCCAGCAGCGAGAAGCGAAGTGGGGGGGAGCAGTTCTTC	CASSEKRSGGEQFF
TRBJ2-6	-	TRBV10-3	few	TGTGCCATCAGGACCCGCGGGTCTGGAGAGGTCTCTGGGGCCAACGTCCTGACTTTC	CAIRTRGSGEVSGANVLTF
TRBJ1-4	-	TRBV3-1/TRBV3-2	-	TGTGCCAGCTCCGGACGGAGTACTAATGAAAAACTGTTTTTT	CASSGRSTNEKLFF
TRBJ1-3	-	TRBV5-4	-	TGTGCCAGCAAAAATACAGGAGCCTCTGGAAACACCATATATTTT	CASKNTGASGNTIYF
TRBJ2-3	-	TRBV24-1	-	TGTGCCACCAGTGATTTGGGACGCGTGGGCACAGATACGCAGTATTTT	CATSDLGRVGTDTQYF
TRBJ2-2	TRBD2	TRBV18	-	TGTGCCAGCTCACCAGTAGCGGGGGTCCTCAGGAAGACCGGGGAGCTGTTTTTT	CASSPVAGVLRKTGELFF
TRBJ2-1	-	TRBV12-3/TRBV12-4	few	TGTGCCAGCACCTACTTAGCGTCGAATGAGCAGTTCTTC	CASTYLASNEQFF
TRBJ2-5	-	TRBV25-1	-	TGTGCCAGCAGTACAGAGGATGGGGAGACCCAGTACTTC	CASSTEDGETQYF
TRBJ2-1	TRBD2	TRBV3-1/TRBV3-2	-	TGTGCCAGCAGCCTCGGGCTAGCGGGGAGATACAATGAGCAGTTCTTC	CASSLGLAGRYNEQFF
TRBJ2-7	TRBD2	TRBV9	-	TGTGCCAGCGGAAGGCAGCGGGGACTCCATCCTTGCGAGCAGTACTTC	CASGRQRGLHPCEQYF
TRBJ1-1	-	TRBV18	-	TGTGCCAGCTCACCCTACAGGGACTTCACTGAAGCTTTCTTT	CASSPYRDFTEAFF
TRBJ2-7	-	TRBV6-5	-	TGTGCCAGCAGTCCCATAGAACGCGTTCTGGTTGAGCAGTACTTC	CASSPIERVLVEQYF
TRBJ2-3	TRBD1	TRBV5-1	-	TGCGCCAGCTCCCAACCGGGACAGCCCCCGGATACGCAGTATTTT	CASSQPGQPPDTQYF
TRBJ2-7	-	TRBV5-4	-	TGTGCCAGCAGCTTGGGTGGGCCTAGAGCAGGCGAGCAGTACTTC	CASSLGGPRAGEQYF
TRBJ2-5	TRBD1	TRBV27	few	TGTGCCAGCAGTCTGGGGACAGGGTACCAAGAGACCCAGTACTTC	CASSLGTGYQETQYF
TRBJ1-1	-	TRBV6-5	-	TGTGCCAGCAGTTACCACGGAGACACTGAAGCTTTCTTT	CASSYHGDTEAFF
TRBJ1-3	-	TRBV7-2	-	TGTGCCAGCAGCTTAGACGGATACTCTGGAAACACCATATATTTT	CASSLDGYSGNTIYF
TRBJ2-7	-	TRBV27	-	TGTGCCAGCAGTTTTGGACCGATCTCCTACGAGCAGTACTTC	CASSFGPISYEQYF
TRBJ1-2	TRBD1	TRBV28	-	TGTGCCAGCAGTTTCGGACAGGGGGCTGGTGGCTACACCTTC	CASSFGQGAGGYTF
TRBJ2-2	TRBD2	TRBV5-1	once	TGCGCCAGCAGCTCATCCCTAGCGGGGGGGCTTACCGGGGAGCTGTTTTTT	CASSSSLAGGLTGELFF
TRBJ1-1	-	TRBV5-1	-	TGCGCCAGCAGCTTGGTTCAGCGGGCTACTGAAGCTTTCTTT	CASSLVQRATEAFF
TRBJ2-5	TRBD1	TRBV7-2	-	TGTGCCAGCAGCCCCCCGGGACAGCAAGAGACCCAGTACTTC	CASSPPGQQETQYF
TRBJ2-1	TRBD2	TRBV5-1	-	TGCGCCAGCAGCTCCGGACTAGCGGGAGTCTGGGGGTTCTTC	CASSSGLAGVWGFF
TRBJ1-5	-	TRBV19	-	TGTGCCAGTAGTACGACCTGGGGTCGGGGCAATCAGCCCCAGCATTTT	CASSTTWGRGNQPQHF
TRBJ2-1	TRBD2	TRBV6-2/TRBV6-3	few	TGTGCCAGCAGCCACGCTAGCGGGAGTTTCTTCTTC	CASSHASGSFFF
TRBJ1-6	-	TRBV30	-	TGTGCCTGTTCTCGGGGGGGGCGAGGATCACCCCTCCACTTT	CACSRGGRGSPLHF
TRBJ2-3	-	TRBV12-3/TRBV12-4	-	TGTGCCAGCAGTTTATACTCAGATACGCAGTATTTT	CASSLYSDTQYF
TRBJ1-1	-	TRBV19	-	TGTGCCAGTAGTATATACGGGGGAAACACTGAAGCTTTCTTT	CASSIYGGNTEAFF
TRBJ2-1	TRBD1	TRBV5-4	-	TGTGCCAGCAGCGATCCGGGACAGGGGGGCCTCGGGCAGTTCTTC	CASSDPGQGGLGQFF
TRBJ2-5	-	TRBV7-2	once	TGTGCCAGCAGCTCCCCGACAAATTTGAAGACCCAGTACTTC	CASSSPTNLKTQYF
TRBJ2-7	TRBD2	TRBV18	-	TGTGCCAGCTCACCATGGCGGGAGAGGTACGAGCAGTACTTC	CASSPWRERYEQYF
TRBJ1-1	-	TRBV7-6	-	TGTGCCAGCAGCTTAGGGGGCGGTGAAGCTTTCTTT	CASSLGGGEAFF
TRBJ2-1	-	TRBV7-2	-	TGTGCCAGCAGCTTAACAGGGCCCGGGGAGCAGTTCTTC	CASSLTGPGEQFF
TRBJ1-2	-	TRBV19	-	TGTGCCAGTAGTATAGATTTAGGAACATTCGGCTACACCTTC	CASSIDLGTFGYTF
TRBJ2-7	TRBD1	TRBV10-3	few	TGTGCCACCACCCCCGGGACAGGGGAATCCTACGAGCAGTACTTC	CATTPGTGESYEQYF